Sequencing of this TCR beta chain was carried out in a study of T cell responses to AZD1222 COVID-19 vaccine. Findings and caveats of the study: Repertoire collection took place solely once the T cell response had peaked. The reported proportion of spike-specific TCRs targeting unmutated variant regions was nearly half. Donors skewed white British and female; clonal diversity was possibly underestimated.

Concerning this clone itself: The antigen remains unidentified.

Only in-frame clones appear in the TCRdb table, and some are missing; sequencing was by immunoSEQ multiplex PCR. The data show more than 100,000 clones, 90% seen once. This TCR derives from an adult in good health. The sample was peripheral blood, taken on day 0 of AZD1222 vaccination.

Here the CDR3 reads CASSQPGGVGAEAFF. The DNA of the CDR3 is TGTGCCAGCAGCCAACCCGGGGGCGTGGGCGCTGAAGCTTTCTTT. The rearrangement links TRBV4-2 to TRBJ1-1; D might be TRBD1 (6 bases). The CDR3 is 15 residues long. Germline values: CDR1 LGHNA, CDR2 YNFKEQ. V gave up 2 bases and J gave up 6 bases, with 16 bases separating them.